This TCR beta chain was sequenced in a study of shared clonotypes between healthy human individuals (dated by TCRdb to the early 2020s). Regarding the research as a whole: A couple of women and three men aged 18 to 49 years were included in the cohort. Per donor, three plates each were used for CD4 naive and CD4 memory, two for CD8 naive, and one for CD8 memory. The study deeply sequenced blood TCR repertoires of five healthy adults to estimate repertoire size and the extent of clonotype sharing between individuals. Different laboratories and diverse techniques were used to prepare libraries and sequence TCR repertoires, to increase sequencing depth and limit assay-specific biases. Leukapheresis yielded between about 0.94 and 9 billion PBMCs per donor.

The junction shows trimming of 3 bases on V and 10 bases on J, plus 31 bases between the germline ends. The CDR3 contains 20 residues, cysteine and phenylalanine counted. Only CDR3 DNA remains: 60 bases, in frame from the first base. CDR1 and CDR2 were assigned from the germline V gene as LGHNA and YNFKEQ. Healthy HIV-negative adults with no recently reported acute infections or vaccinations were included as donors. Every donor was a Caucasian adult living in Nashville, Tennessee, USA. CD4+ T cells were enriched by magnetic negative selection, after which naive cells were positively selected on CD45RA and the negative fraction was taken as the memory subset. After blood collection by leukapheresis, PBMCs were isolated using Ficoll-Histopaque density gradient centrifugation and then cryopreserved in the vapor phase of liquid nitrogen. Analytical flow cytometry was used to check the purity and quantity of every magnetically sorted T cell population. From each sorted fraction, genomic DNA was isolated and quantified by UV absorbance on a Nanodrop 2000c.

Points the paper makes about the study in general: Compared with non-shared clonotypes, clonotypes shared by all four sorted-subset donors had higher generation probabilities. Sampling was limited to blood, and TCR repertoires in tissue likely differ from TCR repertoires in blood. Pairwise subsampling indicated that sequencing depth was expected to affect the degree of clonotype sharing among donors. The small number of donors limited the genetic and exposure-history diversity represented. Even with the large sequencing depth, rarefaction of the sorted-subset datasets indicated that sequencing was incomplete. Larger estimated clonotype richness was generally found for naive subsets than for memory subsets. Around 5.4% of naive CD4, around 3.6% of naive CD8, roughly 2.5% of memory CD4, and 0.4% of memory CD8 clonotypes were shared across several donors.

Details on this clone: Its antigen specificity is not known. No base-level quality is on record; no much larger clone is a single base apart.

Using the deep immunoSEQ assay, TCR CDR3 regions were amplified from genomic DNA by multiplex PCR. For each cell subset, the extracted genomic DNA was distributed evenly across all wells of several immunoSEQ 96-well plates, and each plate served as one replicate. For sorted subsets, each replicate PCR was loaded with roughly 200 ng genomic DNA, equivalent to 30,000 or so T cell genomes. The purified libraries were quantified using a Qubit 3.0 fluorometer, sized with a Bioanalyzer 2100, and then quantified again using the KAPA Library Quantification kit. Each immunoSEQ 96-well plate was sequenced on its own single-read 150-cycle Illumina NextSeq 550 flow cell. From the authors' description of their analysis: Because only junctional sequences without quality scores were contained in the immunoSEQ output, filtering matching that applied to full-length reads could not be performed. To assign V/J genes and CDR3, sequences were annotated using PyIR, a Python wrapper for IgBLAST v1.9, with IMGT germline references. Any read was removed if the V/J assignment was weak (E-value above 1e-6), the CDR3 was missing, or the read contained stop codons, out-of-frame junctions, or ambiguous translated residues. V3J clonotypes were defined by identical inferred V gene, J gene, and CDR3 amino acid sequence. Percentage overlap between repertoires was calculated by dividing the number of shared unique clonotypes by the size of the smaller repertoire. Three approaches were used to assess repertoire richness: RTK rarefaction, the Chao1 estimator, and Recon v2.1 estimates of unobserved clonotypes. OLGA was used to compute generation probabilities for all TCRbeta clonotypes that the gDNA method yielded from a handful of donors. TCRdb took this table from immuneACCESS and kept in-frame rearrangements with V and J called. Such tables lack part of the clones; where checked against another copy, unresolved V genes explain under half of the gap, and the rest is unexplained. V and J calls plus clone size are reproduced from that table; the DNA served to infer D and trimming. The table for this sample lists under 750,000 clones; over 55% of them were counted only once. The ten largest clones add up to more than 1.5% of the sample.

Material for sequencing was memory CD4+ T cells sorted from blood. The sample's cell subset or site label is to be understood as: CD45RA-negative fraction. This TCR was sampled from a woman in her twenties or thirties in good health. Recombination joined TRBV4-2 with TRBJ1-6, and TRBD1 may be the D gene, going by 5 matching bases. The CDR3 protein: CASSHPLNPYRRATWSPLHF. The nucleotide sequence reads TGTGCCAGCAGCCACCCCCTAAACCCGTACAGGAGGGCTACATGGTCACCCCTCCACTTT.